These T cell receptor beta chains were read from a single sample in a study of blood T cell repertoires in COVID-19. The repertoire was sequenced with immunoSEQ multiplex PCR; TCRdb's copy has only in-frame clones and lacks some. The table shows 250,000 to 350,000 clones, with about 90% occurring only once. The sequenced sample was peripheral blood. All receptors derive from a woman aged 50 to 65 who had recovered from COVID-19. Both conserved end residues are part of each CDR3. The D gene is left open where the match is weak. Clone size, where shown, is once, few, many, or a class for clones that have expanded.

j_call d_call clone_size v_call cdr3_aa cdr3_nt
TRBJ1-1 - once TRBV7-2 CATSYSVNTEAFF TGTGCCACCTCATACTCTGTGAACACTGAAGCTTTCTTT
TRBJ1-2 - few TRBV24-1 CATSDPNYYGYTF TGTGCCACCAGTGACCCTAACTATTATGGCTACACCTTC
TRBJ1-2 - - TRBV27 CASSLDSNYGYTF TGTGCCAGCAGCCTGGACAGTAACTATGGCTACACCTTC
TRBJ2-1 TRBD2 - TRBV7-9 CASSLASGRVYEQFF TGTGCCAGCAGCCTAGCTAGCGGGAGGGTCTATGAGCAGTTCTTC
TRBJ1-5 TRBD1 - TRBV7-2 CASSLVRGRDQPQHF TGTGCCAGCAGCTTAGTCAGGGGGAGAGATCAGCCCCAGCATTTT
TRBJ1-1 - - TRBV27 CASSFTRQVSEAFF TGTGCCAGCAGTTTCACCCGACAGGTCTCTGAAGCTTTCTTT
TRBJ1-5 - - TRBV19 CASSPALGSNQPQHF TGTGCCAGTAGTCCTGCCCTAGGAAGCAATCAGCCCCAGCATTTT
TRBJ1-6 TRBD1 - TRBV5-1 CASSPDRDFSPLHF TGCGCCAGCTCCCCCGACAGGGATTTTTCACCCCTCCACTTT
TRBJ1-6 - once TRBV2 CASIYITGYNSPLHF TGTGCCAGCATTTACATCACAGGGTATAATTCACCCCTCCACTTT
TRBJ2-2 - - TRBV30 CAWSSNFRGIGGELFF TGTGCCTGGAGTTCGAACTTCAGGGGAATAGGTGGGGAGCTGTTTTTT
TRBJ2-1 TRBD2 - TRBV9 CASSPGTSGGGEQFF TGTGCCAGCAGCCCAGGGACTAGCGGGGGAGGTGAGCAGTTCTTC
TRBJ2-5 TRBD2 - TRBV5-1 CASSSVAGALWETQYF TGCGCCAGCAGCTCCGTAGCGGGGGCCCTCTGGGAGACCCAGTACTTC
TRBJ2-1 - few TRBV6-2/TRBV6-3 CASSYVGAEQFF TGTGCCAGCAGTTATGTGGGCGCTGAGCAGTTCTTC
TRBJ2-1 - - TRBV2 CASSLEGAYEQFF TGTGCCAGCAGTCTCGAAGGGGCCTATGAGCAGTTCTTC
TRBJ1-2 TRBD1 - TRBV4-3 CASSQDQRTGVNYGYTF TGCGCCAGCAGCCAAGATCAAAGAACAGGGGTTAATTATGGCTACACCTTC
TRBJ2-7 TRBD1 - TRBV30 CAWSVGTGGSYEQYF TGTGCCTGGAGTGTCGGGACAGGGGGCTCCTACGAGCAGTACTTC
TRBJ2-7 - - TRBV5-5 CASSLLIRGEQYF TGTGCCAGCAGCTTGCTGATACGGGGCGAGCAGTACTTC
TRBJ1-2 - - TRBV28 CASTYNRARGYTF TGTGCCAGCACATACAACAGGGCCCGCGGCTACACCTTC
TRBJ1-5 TRBD1 - TRBV19 CASSKDREGNQPQHF TGTGCCAGTAGCAAAGACAGGGAAGGCAATCAGCCCCAGCATTTT
TRBJ1-2 TRBD1 - TRBV30 CAWSASGQGGGYTF TGTGCCTGGAGTGCCTCGGGACAGGGGGGTGGCTACACCTTC
TRBJ2-7 - - TRBV5-1 CASSLEGYEQYF TGCGCCAGCAGCCTAGAAGGATACGAGCAGTACTTC
TRBJ2-5 TRBD2 - TRBV7-3 CASSPAGGRQETQYF TGTGCCAGCAGCCCGGCGGGAGGGCGGCAAGAGACCCAGTACTTC
TRBJ1-3 - - TRBV12-3/TRBV12-4 CASSYAIRNTIYF TGTGCCAGCAGTTATGCGATCAGAAACACCATATATTTT
TRBJ2-1 TRBD2 few TRBV5-4 CASSLGLAGGREQFF TGTGCCAGCAGCTTAGGACTAGCGGGAGGTAGAGAGCAGTTCTTC
TRBJ2-2 TRBD1 - TRBV19 CASRRQGDTGELFF TGTGCCAGTAGGAGACAGGGTGACACCGGGGAGCTGTTTTTT
TRBJ2-7 TRBD2 - TRBV20-1 CSASASGYEQYF TGCAGTGCTAGTGCTAGCGGTTACGAGCAGTACTTC
TRBJ2-5 - - TRBV18 CASSDPVRETQYF TGTGCCAGCTCAGACCCGGTGCGGGAGACCCAGTACTTC
TRBJ2-1 TRBD2 - TRBV6-5 CASSLSGRYNEQFF TGTGCCAGCAGTTTAAGCGGGAGGTACAATGAGCAGTTCTTC
TRBJ1-3 TRBD1 few TRBV5-4 CASSSPQGALGGNTIYF TGTGCCAGCAGCTCACCACAGGGGGCACTTGGCGGAAACACCATATATTTT
TRBJ1-6 - once TRBV30 CAWSMGGASSYNSPLHF TGTGCCTGGAGTATGGGGGGGGCAAGCTCCTATAATTCACCCCTCCACTTT
TRBJ1-1 TRBD1 - TRBV25-1 CASRGAGGTEAFF TGTGCCAGCCGTGGGGCAGGGGGAACTGAAGCTTTCTTT
TRBJ2-1 TRBD1 - TRBV9 CASSVRPLGTGSYNEQFF TGTGCCAGCAGCGTAAGACCCCTTGGGACAGGGTCCTACAATGAGCAGTTCTTC
TRBJ2-2 - - TRBV6-5 CASSSPGTSNTGELFF TGTGCCAGCAGTTCTCCTGGGACATCCAACACCGGGGAGCTGTTTTTT
TRBJ1-5 TRBD1 - TRBV19 CASTRQGASNQPQHF TGTGCCAGTACTCGGCAGGGGGCCAGCAATCAGCCCCAGCATTTT